This TCR beta chain was profiled in a study of OX40 agonist ivuxolimab in advanced cancers. The wider study: Three patients responded partially, comprising one with hepatocellular carcinoma and two with cutaneous melanoma. Notes on the study in general: Researchers did not establish what antigens the expanded peripheral T cells target.

About this clone itself: Its antigen remains unknown.

The data were produced by immunoSEQ multiplex PCR, yet TCRdb's version contains in-frame clones alone and is incomplete. The sample has fewer than 120,000 clones, approximately 89% seen once. The germline V gene encodes CDR1 SGHVS and CDR2 FQNEAQ. Trimming took off 1 base at V and 3 bases at J, with 7 bases between the two ends. CDR3 length: 13 residues. The TCR comes from an adult with an advanced solid tumor such as melanoma, head and neck, liver or kidney cancer. The rearrangement links TRBV7-8 to TRBJ2-7; no firm D call. Sequenced material: CD4+ or CD8+ T cells sorted from blood, taken in a trial of the OX40 agonist ivuxolimab. The CDR3 nucleotides are TGTGCCAGCAGCTTAGATCGAGGCTACGAGCAGTACTTC. Translated, it gives CASSLDRGYEQYF.